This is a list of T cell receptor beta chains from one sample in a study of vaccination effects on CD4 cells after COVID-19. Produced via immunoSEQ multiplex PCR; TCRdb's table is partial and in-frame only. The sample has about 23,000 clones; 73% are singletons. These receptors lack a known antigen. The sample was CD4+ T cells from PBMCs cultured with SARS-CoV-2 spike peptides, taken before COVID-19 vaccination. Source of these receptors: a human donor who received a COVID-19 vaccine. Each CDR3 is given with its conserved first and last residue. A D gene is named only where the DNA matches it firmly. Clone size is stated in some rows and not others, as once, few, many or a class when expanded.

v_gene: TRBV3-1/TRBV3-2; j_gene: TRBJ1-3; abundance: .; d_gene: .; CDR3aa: CASSQDSGGNTIYF; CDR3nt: TGTGCCAGCAGCCAAGATTCTGGAGGAAACACCATATATTTT
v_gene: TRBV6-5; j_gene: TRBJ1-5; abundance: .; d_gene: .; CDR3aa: CASSQDFSNQPQHF; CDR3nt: TGTGCCAGCAGTCAGGACTTCTCCAATCAGCCCCAGCATTTT
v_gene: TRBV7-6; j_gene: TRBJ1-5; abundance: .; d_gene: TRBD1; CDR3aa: CASSLTGTSNQPQHF; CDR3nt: TGTGCCAGCAGCCTGACAGGGACCAGCAATCAGCCCCAGCATTTT
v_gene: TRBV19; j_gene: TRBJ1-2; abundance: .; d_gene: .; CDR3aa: CASSPSGTELNYGYTF; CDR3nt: TGTGCCAGTAGCCCCTCCGGGACCGAGTTAAACTATGGCTACACCTTC
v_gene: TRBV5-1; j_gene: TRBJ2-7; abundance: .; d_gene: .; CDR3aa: CASSLAGGPSEQYF; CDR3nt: TGCGCCAGCAGCTTGGCCGGAGGGCCGAGCGAGCAGTACTTC
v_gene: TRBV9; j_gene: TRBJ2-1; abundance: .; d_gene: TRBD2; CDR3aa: CASSGGAYNEQFF; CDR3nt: TGTGCCAGTAGCGGGGGGGCCTACAATGAGCAGTTCTTC
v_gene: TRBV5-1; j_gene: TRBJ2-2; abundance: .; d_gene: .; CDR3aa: CASSPLWRAKGTGELFF; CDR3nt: TGCGCCAGCAGCCCTTTGTGGAGGGCAAAAGGCACCGGGGAGCTGTTTTTT
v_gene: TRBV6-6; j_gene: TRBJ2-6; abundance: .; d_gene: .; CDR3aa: CASKMRANVLTF; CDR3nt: TGTGCCAGCAAGATGAGGGCCAACGTCCTGACTTTC
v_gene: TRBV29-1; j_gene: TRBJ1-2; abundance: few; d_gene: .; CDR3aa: CSVEDQARVGYTF; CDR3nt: TGCAGCGTTGAAGATCAAGCACGCGTTGGCTACACCTTC
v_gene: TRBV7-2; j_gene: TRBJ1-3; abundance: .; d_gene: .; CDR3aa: CASIVIRGGYGNTIYF; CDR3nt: TGTGCCAGCATCGTTATCCGGGGCGGGTACGGAAACACCATATATTTT
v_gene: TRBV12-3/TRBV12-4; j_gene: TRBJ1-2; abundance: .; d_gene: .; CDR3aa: CASSPSEGNGYTF; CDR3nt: TGTGCCAGCAGTCCGTCCGAGGGGAATGGCTACACCTTC
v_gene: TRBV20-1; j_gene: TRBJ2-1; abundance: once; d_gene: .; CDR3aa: CSAPTWNEQFF; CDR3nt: TGCAGTGCCCCCACATGGAATGAGCAGTTCTTC
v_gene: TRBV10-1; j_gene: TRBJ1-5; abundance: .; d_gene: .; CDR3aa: CASSEGNSNQPQHF; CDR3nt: TGCGCCAGCAGTGAAGGGAATAGCAATCAGCCCCAGCATTTT
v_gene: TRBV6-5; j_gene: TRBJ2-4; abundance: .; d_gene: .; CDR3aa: CASSSAGTIAKNIQYF; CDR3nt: TGTGCCAGCAGTTCAGCGGGGACAATAGCCAAAAACATTCAGTACTTC
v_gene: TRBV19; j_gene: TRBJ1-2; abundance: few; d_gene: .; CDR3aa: CASRGRRQAQYEVSYTF; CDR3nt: TGTGCCAGCAGAGGACGAAGACAGGCTCAGTACGAGGTCAGCTACACCTTC
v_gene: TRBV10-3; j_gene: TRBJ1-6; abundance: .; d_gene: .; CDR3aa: CAISEGQTHLF; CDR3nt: TGTGCCATCAGTGAGGGACAGACACACCTCTTT
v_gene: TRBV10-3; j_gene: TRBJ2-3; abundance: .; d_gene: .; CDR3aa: CAITATSTDTQYF; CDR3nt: TGTGCCATCACTGCCACTAGCACAGATACGCAGTATTTT
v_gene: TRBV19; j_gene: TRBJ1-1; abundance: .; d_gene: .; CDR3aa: CASSRDRTTNTEAFF; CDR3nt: TGTGCCAGTAGTCGGGATCGGACGACTAACACTGAAGCTTTCTTT
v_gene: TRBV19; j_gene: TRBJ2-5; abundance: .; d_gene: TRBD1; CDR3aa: CASMATDRSLGGETQYF; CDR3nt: TGTGCCAGTATGGCTACGGACAGGTCCTTAGGTGGGGAGACCCAGTACTTC
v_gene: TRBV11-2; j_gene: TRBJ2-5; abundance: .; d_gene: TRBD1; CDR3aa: CASSSGTESQYF; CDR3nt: TGTGCCAGCAGCTCAGGGACAGAGAGCCAGTACTTC
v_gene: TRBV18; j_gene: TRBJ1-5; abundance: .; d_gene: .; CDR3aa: CASSPLLGGAQHF; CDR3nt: TGTGCCAGCTCACCTTTGCTCGGAGGGGCCCAGCATTTT
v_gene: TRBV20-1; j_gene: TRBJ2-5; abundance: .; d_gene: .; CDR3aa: CSAREETQYF; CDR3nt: TGCAGTGCTAGAGAAGAGACCCAGTACTTC
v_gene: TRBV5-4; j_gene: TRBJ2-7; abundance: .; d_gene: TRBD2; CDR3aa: CASSLALAGVSLREQYF; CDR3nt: TGTGCCAGCAGCTTGGCACTAGCGGGAGTATCCTTGCGCGAGCAGTACTTC
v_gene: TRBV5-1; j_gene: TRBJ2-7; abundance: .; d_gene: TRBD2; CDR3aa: CASSESGTSNEQYF; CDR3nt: TGCGCCAGCAGCGAAAGCGGGACTAGCAACGAGCAGTACTTC
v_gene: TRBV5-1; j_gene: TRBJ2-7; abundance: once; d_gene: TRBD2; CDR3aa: CASRTSGLYEQYF; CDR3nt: TGCGCCAGCCGGACTAGCGGGTTATACGAGCAGTACTTC
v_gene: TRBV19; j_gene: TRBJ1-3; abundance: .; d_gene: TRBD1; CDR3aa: CASRSLDRGRAYSGNTIYF; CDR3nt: TGTGCCAGTAGGTCCCTCGACAGGGGGCGAGCCTACTCTGGAAACACCATATATTTT
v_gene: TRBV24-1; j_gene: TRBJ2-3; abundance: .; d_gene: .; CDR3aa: CATSISGTDTQYF; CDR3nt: TGTGCCACCAGTATTTCAGGCACAGATACGCAGTATTTT
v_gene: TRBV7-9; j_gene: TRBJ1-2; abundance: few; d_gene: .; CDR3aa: CASSAGQRYGYTF; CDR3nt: TGTGCCAGCAGCGCAGGACAGCGCTATGGCTACACCTTC
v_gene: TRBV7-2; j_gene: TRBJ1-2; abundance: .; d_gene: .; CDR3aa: CASSLFGTGYGYTF; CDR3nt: TGTGCCAGCAGCTTATTCGGGACTGGCTATGGCTACACCTTC
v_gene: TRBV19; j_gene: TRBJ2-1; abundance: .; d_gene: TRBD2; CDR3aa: CASNTLGLAGDGEQFF; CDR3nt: TGTGCCAGCAATACCCTGGGACTAGCGGGAGACGGCGAGCAGTTCTTC
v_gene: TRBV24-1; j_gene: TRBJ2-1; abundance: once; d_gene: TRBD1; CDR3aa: CATSETTTGTGNNNEQFF; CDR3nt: TGTGCCACCAGTGAAACAACCACCGGGACAGGCAATAACAATGAGCAGTTCTTC
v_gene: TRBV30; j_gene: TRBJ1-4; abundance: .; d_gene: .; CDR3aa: CAWSVTGLEEKLFF; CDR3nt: TGTGCCTGGAGTGTAACTGGGTTAGAAGAAAAACTGTTTTTT
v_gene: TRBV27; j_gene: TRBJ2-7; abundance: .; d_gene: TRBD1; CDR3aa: CASRKTGDYEQYF; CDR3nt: TGTGCCAGCAGGAAGACAGGGGACTACGAGCAGTACTTC
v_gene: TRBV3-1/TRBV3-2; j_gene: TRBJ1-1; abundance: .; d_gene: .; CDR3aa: CASREGIFNTEAFF; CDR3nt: TGTGCCAGCAGAGAGGGGATTTTTAACACTGAAGCTTTCTTT
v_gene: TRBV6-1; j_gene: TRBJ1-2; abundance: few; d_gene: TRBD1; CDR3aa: CASSEAGTGGYGYTF; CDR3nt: TGTGCCAGCAGTGAAGCCGGGACAGGGGGCTATGGCTACACCTTC
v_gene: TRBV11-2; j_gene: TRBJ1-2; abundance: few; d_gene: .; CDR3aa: CASTLGGAGNYGYTF; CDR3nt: TGTGCCAGCACCTTAGGAGGGGCAGGCAACTATGGCTACACCTTC
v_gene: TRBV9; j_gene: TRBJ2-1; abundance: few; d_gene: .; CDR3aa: CASSVVSGNNEQFF; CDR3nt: TGTGCCAGCAGCGTAGTAAGCGGCAACAATGAGCAGTTCTTC